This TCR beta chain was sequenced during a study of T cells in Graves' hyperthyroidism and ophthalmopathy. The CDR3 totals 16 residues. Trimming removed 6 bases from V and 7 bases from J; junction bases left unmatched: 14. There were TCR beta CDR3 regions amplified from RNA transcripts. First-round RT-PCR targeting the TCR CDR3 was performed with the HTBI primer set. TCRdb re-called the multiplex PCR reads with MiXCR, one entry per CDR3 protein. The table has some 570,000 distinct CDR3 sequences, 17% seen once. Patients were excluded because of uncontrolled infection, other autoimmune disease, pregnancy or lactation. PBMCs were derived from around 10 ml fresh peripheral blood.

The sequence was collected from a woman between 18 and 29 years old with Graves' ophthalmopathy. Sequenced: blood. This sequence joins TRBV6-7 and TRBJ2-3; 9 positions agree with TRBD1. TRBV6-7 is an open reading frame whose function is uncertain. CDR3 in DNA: TGTGCCAGCAGCATTCTTACAGGGGGCAGGGAATATACGCAGTATTTT. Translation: CASSILTGGREYTQYF.